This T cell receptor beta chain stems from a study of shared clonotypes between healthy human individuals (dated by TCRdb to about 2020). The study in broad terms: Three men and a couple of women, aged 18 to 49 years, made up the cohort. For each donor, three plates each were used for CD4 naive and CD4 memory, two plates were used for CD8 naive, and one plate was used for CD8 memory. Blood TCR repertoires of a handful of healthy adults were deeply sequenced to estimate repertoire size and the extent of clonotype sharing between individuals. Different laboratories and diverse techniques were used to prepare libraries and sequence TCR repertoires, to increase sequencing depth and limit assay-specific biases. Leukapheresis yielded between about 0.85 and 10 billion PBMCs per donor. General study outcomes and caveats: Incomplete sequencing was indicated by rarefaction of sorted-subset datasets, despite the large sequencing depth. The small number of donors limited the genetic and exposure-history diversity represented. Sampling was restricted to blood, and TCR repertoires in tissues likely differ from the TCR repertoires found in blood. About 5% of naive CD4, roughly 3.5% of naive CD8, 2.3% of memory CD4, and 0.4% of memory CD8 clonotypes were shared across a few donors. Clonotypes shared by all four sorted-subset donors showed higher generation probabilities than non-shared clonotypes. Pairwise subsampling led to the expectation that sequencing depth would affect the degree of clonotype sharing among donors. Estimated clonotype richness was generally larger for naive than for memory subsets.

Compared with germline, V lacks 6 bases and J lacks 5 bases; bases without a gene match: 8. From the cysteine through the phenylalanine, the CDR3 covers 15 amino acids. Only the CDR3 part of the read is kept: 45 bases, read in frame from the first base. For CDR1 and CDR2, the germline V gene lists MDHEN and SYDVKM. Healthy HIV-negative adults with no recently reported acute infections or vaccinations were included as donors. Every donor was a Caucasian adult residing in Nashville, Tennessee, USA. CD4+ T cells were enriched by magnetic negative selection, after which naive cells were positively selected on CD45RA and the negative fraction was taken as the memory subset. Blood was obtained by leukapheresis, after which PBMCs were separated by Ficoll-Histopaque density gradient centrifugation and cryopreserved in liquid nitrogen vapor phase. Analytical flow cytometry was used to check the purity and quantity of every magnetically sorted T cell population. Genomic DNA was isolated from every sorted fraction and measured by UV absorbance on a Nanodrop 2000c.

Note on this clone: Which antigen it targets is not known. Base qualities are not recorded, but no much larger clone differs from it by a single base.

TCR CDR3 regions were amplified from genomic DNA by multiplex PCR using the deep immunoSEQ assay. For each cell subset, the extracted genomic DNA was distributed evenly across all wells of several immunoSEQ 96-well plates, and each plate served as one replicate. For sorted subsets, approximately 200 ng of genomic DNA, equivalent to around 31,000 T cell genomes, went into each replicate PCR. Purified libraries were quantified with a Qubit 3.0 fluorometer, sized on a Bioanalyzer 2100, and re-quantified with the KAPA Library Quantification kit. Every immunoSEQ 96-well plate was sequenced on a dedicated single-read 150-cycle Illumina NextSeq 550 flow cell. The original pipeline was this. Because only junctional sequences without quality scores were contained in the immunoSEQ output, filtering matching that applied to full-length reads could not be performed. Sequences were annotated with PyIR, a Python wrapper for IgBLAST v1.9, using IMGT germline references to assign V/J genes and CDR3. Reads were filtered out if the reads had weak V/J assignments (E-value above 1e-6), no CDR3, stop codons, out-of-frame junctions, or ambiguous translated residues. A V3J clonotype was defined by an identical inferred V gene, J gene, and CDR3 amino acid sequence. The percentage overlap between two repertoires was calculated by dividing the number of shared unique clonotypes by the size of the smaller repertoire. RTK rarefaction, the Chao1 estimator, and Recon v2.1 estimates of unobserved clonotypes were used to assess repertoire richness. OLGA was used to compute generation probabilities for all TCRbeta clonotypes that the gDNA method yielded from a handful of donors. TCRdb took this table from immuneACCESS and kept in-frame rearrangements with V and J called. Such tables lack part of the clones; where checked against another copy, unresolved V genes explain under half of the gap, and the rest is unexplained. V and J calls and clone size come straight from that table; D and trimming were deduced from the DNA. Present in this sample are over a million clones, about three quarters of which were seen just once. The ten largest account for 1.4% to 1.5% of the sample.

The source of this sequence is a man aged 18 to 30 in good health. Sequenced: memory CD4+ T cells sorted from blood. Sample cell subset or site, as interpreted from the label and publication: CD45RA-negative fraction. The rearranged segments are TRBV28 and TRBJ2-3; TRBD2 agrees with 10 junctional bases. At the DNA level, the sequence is TGTGCCAGCAGCCCTCCTAGCGGGGGCCGAGATACGCAGTATTTT. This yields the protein CASSPPSGGRDTQYF.